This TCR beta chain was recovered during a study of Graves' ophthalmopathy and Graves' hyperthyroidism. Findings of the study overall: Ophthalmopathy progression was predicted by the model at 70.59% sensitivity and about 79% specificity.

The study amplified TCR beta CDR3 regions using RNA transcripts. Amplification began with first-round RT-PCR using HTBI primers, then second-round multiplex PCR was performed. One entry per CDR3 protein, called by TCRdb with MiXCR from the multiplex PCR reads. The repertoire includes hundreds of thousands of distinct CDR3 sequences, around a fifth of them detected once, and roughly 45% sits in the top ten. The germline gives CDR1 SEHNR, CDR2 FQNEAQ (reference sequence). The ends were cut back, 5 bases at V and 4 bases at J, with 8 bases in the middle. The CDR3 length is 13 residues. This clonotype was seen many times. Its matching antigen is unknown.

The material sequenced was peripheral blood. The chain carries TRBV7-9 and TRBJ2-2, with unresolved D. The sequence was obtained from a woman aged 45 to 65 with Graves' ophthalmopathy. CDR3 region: CASSPITTGELFF. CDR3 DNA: TGTGCCAGCAGCCCAATTACCACCGGGGAGCTGTTTTTT.